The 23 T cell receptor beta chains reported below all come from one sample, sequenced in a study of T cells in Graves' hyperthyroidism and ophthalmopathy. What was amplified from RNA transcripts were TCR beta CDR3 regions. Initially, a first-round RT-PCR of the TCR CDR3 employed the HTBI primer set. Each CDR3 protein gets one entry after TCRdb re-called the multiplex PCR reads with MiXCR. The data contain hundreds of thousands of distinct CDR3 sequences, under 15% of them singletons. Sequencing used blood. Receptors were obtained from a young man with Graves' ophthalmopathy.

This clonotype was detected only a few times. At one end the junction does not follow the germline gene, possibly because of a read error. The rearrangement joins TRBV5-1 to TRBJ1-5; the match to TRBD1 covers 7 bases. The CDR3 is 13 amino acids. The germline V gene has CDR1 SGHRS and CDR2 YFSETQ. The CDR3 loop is CASRDRVHQPQHF. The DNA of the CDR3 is TGTGCCAGCAGAGACAGGGTACATCAGCCCCAGCATTTT.

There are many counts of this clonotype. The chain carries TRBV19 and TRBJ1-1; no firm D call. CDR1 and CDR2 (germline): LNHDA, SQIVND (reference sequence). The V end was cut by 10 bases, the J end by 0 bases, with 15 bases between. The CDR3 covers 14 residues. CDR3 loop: CAKTSGLMNTEAFF. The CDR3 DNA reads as TGTGCCAAGACTTCCGGCCTGATGAACACTGAAGCTTTCTTT.

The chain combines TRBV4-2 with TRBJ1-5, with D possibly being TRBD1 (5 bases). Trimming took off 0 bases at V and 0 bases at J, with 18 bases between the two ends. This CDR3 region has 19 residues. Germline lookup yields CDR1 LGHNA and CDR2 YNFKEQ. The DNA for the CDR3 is TGTGCCAGCAGCCAAGATGCCAAACAGGCCTCTTATAGCAATCAGCCCCAGCATTTT. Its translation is CASSQDAKQASYSNQPQHF.

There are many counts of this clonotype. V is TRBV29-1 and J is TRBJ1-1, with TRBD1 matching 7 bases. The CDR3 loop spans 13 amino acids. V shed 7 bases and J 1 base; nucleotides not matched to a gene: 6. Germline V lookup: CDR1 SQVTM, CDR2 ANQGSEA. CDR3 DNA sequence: TGCAGCGCCGCGACAGGGACGAACACTGAAGCTTTCTTT. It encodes CSAATGTNTEAFF.

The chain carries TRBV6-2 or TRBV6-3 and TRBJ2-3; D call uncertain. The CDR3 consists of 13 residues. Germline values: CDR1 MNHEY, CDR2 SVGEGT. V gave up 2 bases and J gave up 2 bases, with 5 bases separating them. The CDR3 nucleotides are TGTGCCAGCAGTTACCAAAACACAGATACGCAGTATTTT. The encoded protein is CASSYQNTDTQYF.

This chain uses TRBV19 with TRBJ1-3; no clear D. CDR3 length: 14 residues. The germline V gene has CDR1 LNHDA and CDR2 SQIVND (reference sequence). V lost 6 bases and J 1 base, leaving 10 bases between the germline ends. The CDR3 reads CASRNRISGNTIYF. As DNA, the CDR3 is TGTGCCAGTAGGAATAGGATATCTGGAAACACCATATATTTT.

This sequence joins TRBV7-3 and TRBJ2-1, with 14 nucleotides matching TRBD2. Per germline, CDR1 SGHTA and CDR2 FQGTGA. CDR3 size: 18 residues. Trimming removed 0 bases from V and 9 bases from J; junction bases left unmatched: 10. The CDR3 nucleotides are TGTGCCAGCAGCTTAACTGCGGTGACTAGCGGGAGGGGAGGTGAGCAGTTCTTC. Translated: CASSLTAVTSGRGGEQFF.

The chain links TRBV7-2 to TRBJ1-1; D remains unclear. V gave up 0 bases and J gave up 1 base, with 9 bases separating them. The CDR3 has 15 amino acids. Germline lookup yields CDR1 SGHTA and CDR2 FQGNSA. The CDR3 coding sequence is TGTGCCAGCAGCTTAGCGATTCGCCCGAACACTGAAGCTTTCTTT. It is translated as CASSLAIRPNTEAFF.

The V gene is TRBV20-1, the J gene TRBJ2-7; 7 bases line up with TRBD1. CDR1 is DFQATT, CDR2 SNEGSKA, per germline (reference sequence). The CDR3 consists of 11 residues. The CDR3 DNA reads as TGCAGGGGGGTACAGGGGAACGAGCAGTACTTC. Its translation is CRGVQGNEQYF.

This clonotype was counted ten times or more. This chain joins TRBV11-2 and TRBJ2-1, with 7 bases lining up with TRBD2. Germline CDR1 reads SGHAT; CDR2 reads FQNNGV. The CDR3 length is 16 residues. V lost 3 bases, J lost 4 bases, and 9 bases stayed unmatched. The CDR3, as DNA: TGTGCCAGCAGCTTCCCCGCGGGAGAGCGTTACAATGAGCAGTTCTTC. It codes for CASSFPAGERYNEQFF.

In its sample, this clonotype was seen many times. The CDR3 bases are TGTGCCAGCAGTTTAGAAGGGACAGGGGGCCTTATTTACAATGAGCAGTTCTTC. This sequence encodes CASSLEGTGGLIYNEQFF. The chain links TRBV27 to TRBJ2-1; 12 bases align to TRBD1. V was pared by 2 bases and J by 4 bases, with 9 bases of the junction left unmatched. Germline V CDR1 and CDR2: MNHEY, SMNVEV (reference sequence). This CDR3 has 18 residues.

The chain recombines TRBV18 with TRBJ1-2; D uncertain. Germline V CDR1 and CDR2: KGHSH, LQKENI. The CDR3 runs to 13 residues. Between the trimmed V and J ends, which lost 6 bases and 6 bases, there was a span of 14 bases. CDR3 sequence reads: CASSTPEGNGYTF. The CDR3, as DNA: TGTGCCAGCTCCACACCAGAAGGGAATGGCTACACCTTC.

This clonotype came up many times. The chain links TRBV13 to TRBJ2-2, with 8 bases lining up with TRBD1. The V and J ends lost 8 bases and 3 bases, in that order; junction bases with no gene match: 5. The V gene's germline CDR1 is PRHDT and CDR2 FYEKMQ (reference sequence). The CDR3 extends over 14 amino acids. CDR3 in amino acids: CASAQGADTGELFF. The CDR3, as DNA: TGTGCCAGCGCCCAGGGGGCGGACACCGGGGAGCTGTTTTTT.

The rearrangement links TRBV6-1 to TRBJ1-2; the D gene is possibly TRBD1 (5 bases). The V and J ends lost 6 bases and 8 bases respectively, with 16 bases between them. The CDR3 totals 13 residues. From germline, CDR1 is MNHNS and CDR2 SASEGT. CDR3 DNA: TGTGCCAGCAGCACCCGGGACGTCGAGGGCTACACCTTC. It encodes CASSTRDVEGYTF.

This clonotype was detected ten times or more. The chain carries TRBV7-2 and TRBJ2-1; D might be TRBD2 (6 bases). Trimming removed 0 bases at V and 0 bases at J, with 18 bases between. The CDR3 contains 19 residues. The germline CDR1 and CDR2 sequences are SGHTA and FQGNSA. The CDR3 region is CASSLAAWLAPSSYNEQFF. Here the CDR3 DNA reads TGTGCCAGCAGCTTAGCGGCTTGGCTAGCGCCGAGCTCCTACAATGAGCAGTTCTTC.

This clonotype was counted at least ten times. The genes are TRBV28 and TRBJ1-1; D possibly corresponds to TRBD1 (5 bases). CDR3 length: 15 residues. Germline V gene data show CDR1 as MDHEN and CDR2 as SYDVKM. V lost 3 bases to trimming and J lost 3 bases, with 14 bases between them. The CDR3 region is CASSFFTGLDTEAFF. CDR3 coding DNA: TGTGCCAGCAGTTTTTTTACGGGGCTGGACACTGAAGCTTTCTTT.

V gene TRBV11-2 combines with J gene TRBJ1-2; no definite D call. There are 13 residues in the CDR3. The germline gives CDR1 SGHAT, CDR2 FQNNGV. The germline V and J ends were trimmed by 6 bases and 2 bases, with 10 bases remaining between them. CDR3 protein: CASRTDGNYGYTF. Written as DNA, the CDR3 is TGTGCCAGCAGGACCGACGGGAACTATGGCTACACCTTC.

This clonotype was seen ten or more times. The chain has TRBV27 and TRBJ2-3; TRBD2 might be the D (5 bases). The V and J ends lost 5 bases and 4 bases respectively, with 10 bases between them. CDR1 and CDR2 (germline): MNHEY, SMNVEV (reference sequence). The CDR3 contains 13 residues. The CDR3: CASSGVGADTQYF. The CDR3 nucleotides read TGTGCCAGCAGTGGGGTCGGGGCAGATACGCAGTATTTT.

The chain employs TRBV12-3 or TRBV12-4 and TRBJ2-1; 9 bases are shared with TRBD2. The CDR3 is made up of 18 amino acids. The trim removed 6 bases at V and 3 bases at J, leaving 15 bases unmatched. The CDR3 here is CASSPGGGRAGGYNEQFF. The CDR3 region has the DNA TGTGCCAGCAGCCCGGGGGGCGGGAGGGCCGGTGGCTACAATGAGCAGTTCTTC.

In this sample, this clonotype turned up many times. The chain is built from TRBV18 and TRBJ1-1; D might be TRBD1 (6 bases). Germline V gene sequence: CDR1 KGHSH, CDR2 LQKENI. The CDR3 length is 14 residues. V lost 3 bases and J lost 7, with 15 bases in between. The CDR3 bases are TGTGCCAGCTCACCTCTTCCCGGAGGGGGTGAAGCTTTCTTT. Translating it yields CASSPLPGGGEAFF.

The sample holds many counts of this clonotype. The CDR3: CASSQERQGLGGYTF. The CDR3 DNA reads as TGTGCCAGCAGCCAAGAACGACAGGGTCTGGGTGGCTACACCTTC. The J gene is TRBJ1-2, the V gene TRBV5-5, with 7 bases matching TRBD1. Germline V gene lookup returns CDR1 SGHKS and CDR2 YYEKEE (reference sequence). V was pared by 4 bases and J by 7 bases, with 13 bases of the junction left unmatched. CDR3 length: 15 amino acids.

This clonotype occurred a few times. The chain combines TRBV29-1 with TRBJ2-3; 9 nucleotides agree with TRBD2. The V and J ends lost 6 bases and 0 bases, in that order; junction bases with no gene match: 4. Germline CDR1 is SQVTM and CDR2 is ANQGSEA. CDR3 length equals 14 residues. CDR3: CSVGGRVSTDTQYF. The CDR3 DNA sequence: TGCAGCGTGGGCGGGAGGGTAAGCACAGATACGCAGTATTTT.

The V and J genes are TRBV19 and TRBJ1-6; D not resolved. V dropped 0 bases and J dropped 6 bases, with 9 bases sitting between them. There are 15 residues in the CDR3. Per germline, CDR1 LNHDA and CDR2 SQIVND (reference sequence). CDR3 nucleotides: TGTGCCAGTAGTATAGATACAGCCTTTAATTCACCCCTCCACTTT. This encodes CASSIDTAFNSPLHF.